This T cell receptor (beta chain) was sequenced for a study of CD8+ T cells in alopecia areata. On the study more broadly: Tofacitinib treatment spanned 6 to 18 months, with 6 months off drug afterward.

Study-wide points: Persistence during tofacitinib was seen for many expanded lesional clones in scalp and blood.

Regarding treatment: oral pan-JAK inhibitor, 5-10 mg twice daily. Extracted RNA was reverse transcribed into cDNA, the sequencing template. Here immunoSEQ multiplex PCR was the method, and the copy in TCRdb shows in-frame clones only, minus some. The sample contains some 190,000 clones, approximately 49% of which appear only once. Points on this clone: What it recognizes is unknown. The junction departs from the called germline gene at one end, perhaps through a read error.

The clonotype was recovered from a human donor with alopecia areata. The sample was CD8+ T cells sorted from blood, taken at approximately week 52, from a patient treated with tofacitinib.

The CDR3 sequence is CASSPGTSAHNEQFF. CDR3 DNA: TGTGCTAGCAGCCCCGGGACTAGCGCCCACAATGAGCAGTTCTTC. The chain couples TRBV7-7 to TRBJ2-1; the match to TRBD2 covers 10 bases. Germline lookup yields CDR1 SSHAT and CDR2 FNYEAQ (reference sequence). This CDR3 has 15 amino acids. Together with reference TRBV7-7 and TRBJ2-1, the CDR3 gives the full variable domain: GAGVSQSPRYKVTKRGQDVTLRCDPISSHATLYWYQQALGQGPEFLTYFNYEAQPDKSGLPSDRFSAERPEGSISTLTIQRTEQRDSAMYRCASSPGTSAHNEQFFGPGTRLTVL.